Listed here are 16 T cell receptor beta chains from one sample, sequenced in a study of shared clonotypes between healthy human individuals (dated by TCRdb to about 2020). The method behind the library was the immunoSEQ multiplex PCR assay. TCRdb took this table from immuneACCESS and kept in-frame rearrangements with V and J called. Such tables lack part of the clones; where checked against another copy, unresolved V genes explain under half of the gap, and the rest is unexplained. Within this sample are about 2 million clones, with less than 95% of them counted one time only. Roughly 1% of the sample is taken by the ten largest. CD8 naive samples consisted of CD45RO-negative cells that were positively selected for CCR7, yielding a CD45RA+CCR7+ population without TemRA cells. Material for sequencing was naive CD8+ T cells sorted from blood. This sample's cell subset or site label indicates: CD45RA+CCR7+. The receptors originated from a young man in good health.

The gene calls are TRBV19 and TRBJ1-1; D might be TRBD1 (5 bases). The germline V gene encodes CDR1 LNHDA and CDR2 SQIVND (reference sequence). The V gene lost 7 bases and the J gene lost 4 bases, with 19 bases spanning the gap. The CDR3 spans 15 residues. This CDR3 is CASIDRIRGFTEAFF. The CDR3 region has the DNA TGTGCCAGTATTGACCGAATACGGGGGTTCACTGAAGCTTTCTTT.

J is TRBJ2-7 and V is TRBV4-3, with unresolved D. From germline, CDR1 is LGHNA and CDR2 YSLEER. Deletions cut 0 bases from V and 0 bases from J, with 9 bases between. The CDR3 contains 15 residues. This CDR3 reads CASSQDTGVSYEQYF. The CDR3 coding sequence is TGCGCCAGCAGCCAAGATACCGGAGTCTCCTACGAGCAGTACTTC.

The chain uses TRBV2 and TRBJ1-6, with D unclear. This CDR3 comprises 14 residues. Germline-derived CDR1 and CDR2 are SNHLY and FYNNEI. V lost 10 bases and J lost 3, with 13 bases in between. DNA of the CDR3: TGTGCCATCTTTCGGCGGGACTATAATTCACCCCTCCACTTT. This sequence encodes CAIFRRDYNSPLHF.

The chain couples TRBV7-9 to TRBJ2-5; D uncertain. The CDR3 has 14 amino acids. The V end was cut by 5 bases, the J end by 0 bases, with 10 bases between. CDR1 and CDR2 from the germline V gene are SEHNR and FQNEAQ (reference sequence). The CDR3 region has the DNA TGTGCCAGCAGCCTAAAAGATTACCAAGAGACCCAGTACTTC. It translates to CASSLKDYQETQYF.

The CDR3 spells CASSAGRTYGYTF. The CDR3 DNA reads as TGTGCCAGCAGCGCGGGACGGACCTATGGCTACACCTTC. The chain has TRBV7-8 and TRBJ1-2, with a tentative D call TRBD1 (5 bases). Trimming stripped 5 bases from V and 4 bases from J, with 11 bases between. Germline values: CDR1 SGHVS, CDR2 FQNEAQ. The CDR3 loop spans 13 amino acids.

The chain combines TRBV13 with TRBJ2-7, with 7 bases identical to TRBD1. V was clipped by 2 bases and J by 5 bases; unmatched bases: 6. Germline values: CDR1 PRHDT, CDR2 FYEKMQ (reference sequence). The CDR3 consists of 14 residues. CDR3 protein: CASSLNTGDNEQYF. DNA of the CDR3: TGTGCCAGCAGCTTAAACACAGGGGACAACGAGCAGTACTTC.

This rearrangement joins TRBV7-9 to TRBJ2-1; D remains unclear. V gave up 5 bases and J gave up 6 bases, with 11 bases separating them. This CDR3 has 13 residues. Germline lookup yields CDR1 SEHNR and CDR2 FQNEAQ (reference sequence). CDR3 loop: CASSPTWVNEQFF. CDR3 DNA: TGTGCCAGCAGCCCAACTTGGGTCAATGAGCAGTTCTTC.

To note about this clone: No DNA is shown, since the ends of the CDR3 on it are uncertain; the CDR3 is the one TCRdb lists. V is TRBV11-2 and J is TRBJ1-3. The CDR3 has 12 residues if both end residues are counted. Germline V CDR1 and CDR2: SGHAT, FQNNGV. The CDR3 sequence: CASSFGGGTPYF.

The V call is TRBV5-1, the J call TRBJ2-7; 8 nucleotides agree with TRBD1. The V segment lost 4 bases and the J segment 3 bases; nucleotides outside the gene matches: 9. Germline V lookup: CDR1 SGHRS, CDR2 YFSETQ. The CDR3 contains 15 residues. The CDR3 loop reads CASSVDRGIYYEQYF. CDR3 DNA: TGCGCCAGCAGCGTCGACAGGGGCATATACTACGAGCAGTACTTC.

The CDR3 region is CASRMRGTGSYEQYF. The CDR3 nucleotides read TGTGCCAGTAGGATGAGGGGGACAGGGTCCTACGAGCAGTACTTC. V and J are TRBV6-1 and TRBJ2-7; TRBD1 agrees at 9 bases. CDR1 MNHNS and CDR2 SASEGT come from the germline V gene. V gave up 9 bases and J gave up 1 base; unmatched junction bases: 10. The CDR3 runs 15 residues.

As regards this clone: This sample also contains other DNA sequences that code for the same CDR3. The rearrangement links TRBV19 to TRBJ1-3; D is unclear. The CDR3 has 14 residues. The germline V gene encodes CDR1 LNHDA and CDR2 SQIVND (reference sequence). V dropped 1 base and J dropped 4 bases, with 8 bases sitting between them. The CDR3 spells CASSIGDSGNTIYF. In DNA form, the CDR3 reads TGTGCCAGTAGTATAGGCGACTCCGGAAACACCATATATTTT.

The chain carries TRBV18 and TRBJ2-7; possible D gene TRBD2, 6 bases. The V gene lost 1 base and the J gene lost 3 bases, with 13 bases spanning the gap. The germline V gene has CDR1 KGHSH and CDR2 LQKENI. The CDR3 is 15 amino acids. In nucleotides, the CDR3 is TGTGCCAGCTCACCACTGGCGGGGATTAACTACGAGCAGTACTTC. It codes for CASSPLAGINYEQYF.

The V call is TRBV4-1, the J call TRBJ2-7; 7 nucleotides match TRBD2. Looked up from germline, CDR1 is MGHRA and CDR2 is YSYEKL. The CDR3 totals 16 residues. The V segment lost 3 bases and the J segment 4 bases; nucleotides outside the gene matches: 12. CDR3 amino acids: CASSHRATSGAYEQYF. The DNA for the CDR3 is TGCGCCAGCAGCCACCGAGCGACGAGCGGGGCGTACGAGCAGTACTTC.

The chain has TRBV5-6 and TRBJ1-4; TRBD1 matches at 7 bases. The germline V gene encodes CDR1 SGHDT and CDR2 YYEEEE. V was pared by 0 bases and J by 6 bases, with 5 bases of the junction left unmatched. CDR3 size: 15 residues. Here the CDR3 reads CASSLVTGKDEKLFF. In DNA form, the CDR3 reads TGTGCCAGCAGCTTGGTGACAGGGAAGGATGAAAAACTGTTTTTT.

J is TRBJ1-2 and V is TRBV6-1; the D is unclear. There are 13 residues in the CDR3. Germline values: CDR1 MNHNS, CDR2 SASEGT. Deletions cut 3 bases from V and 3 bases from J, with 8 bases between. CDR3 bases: TGTGCCAGCAGTGATTTCAGCGACTATGGCTACACCTTC. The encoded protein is CASSDFSDYGYTF.

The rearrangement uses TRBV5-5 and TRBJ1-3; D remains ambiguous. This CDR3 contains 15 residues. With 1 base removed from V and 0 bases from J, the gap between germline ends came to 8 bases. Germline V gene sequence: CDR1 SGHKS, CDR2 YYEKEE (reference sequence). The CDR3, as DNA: TGTGCCAGCAGCTTGAGCGGGTACTCTGGAAACACCATATATTTT. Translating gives CASSLSGYSGNTIYF.